The source of this T cell receptor (beta chain) is a study of blood T cell repertoires in COVID-19. For the study at large: The United States, Italy and Spain were the sources of the acute and convalescent COVID-19 samples. Nucleic acid was either cDNA or gDNA, and it came from T cells, B-cell-depleted T cells, or PBMCs.

Study processing details: Counts of nucleated cells, estimated from reference gene primer amplification, were obtained. TCRdb's table, derived via immunoSEQ multiplex PCR, lists solely in-frame clones and lacks some. V and J calls plus clone size are reproduced from that table; the DNA served to infer D and trimming. The sample lists 90,000 to 120,000 clones, roughly 90% occurring once. The CDR3 is made up of 14 amino acids. CDR1 and CDR2 from the germline V gene are MNHEY and SVGAGI. Trimming stripped 7 bases from V and 0 bases from J, with 10 bases between. The receptor's source is a man aged 35 to 55 with active or convalescent COVID-19. J is TRBJ1-3 and V is TRBV6-5; no clear D gene. The sample was peripheral blood. As DNA, the CDR3 is TGTGCCAGCATCGAGAGTTACTCTGGAAACACCATATATTTT. It codes for CASIESYSGNTIYF.